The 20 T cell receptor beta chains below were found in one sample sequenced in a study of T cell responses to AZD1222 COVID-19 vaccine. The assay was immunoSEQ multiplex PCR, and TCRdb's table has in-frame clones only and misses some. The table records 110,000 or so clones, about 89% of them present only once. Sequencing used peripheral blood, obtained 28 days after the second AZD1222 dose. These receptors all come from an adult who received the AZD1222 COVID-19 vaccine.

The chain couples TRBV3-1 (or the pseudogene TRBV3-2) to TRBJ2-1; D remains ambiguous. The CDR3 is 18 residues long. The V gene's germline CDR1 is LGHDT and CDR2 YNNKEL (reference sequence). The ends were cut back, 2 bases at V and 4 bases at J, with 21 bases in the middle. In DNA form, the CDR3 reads TGTGCCAGCAGCCAACCCTACGGCGCAGGTCGCCGATACAATGAGCAGTTCTTC. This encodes CASSQPYGAGRRYNEQFF.

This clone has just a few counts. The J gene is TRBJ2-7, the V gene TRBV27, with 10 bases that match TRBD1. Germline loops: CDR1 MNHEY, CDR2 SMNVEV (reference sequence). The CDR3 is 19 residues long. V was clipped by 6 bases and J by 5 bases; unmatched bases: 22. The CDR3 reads CASSRRDKMVGTGVHEQYF. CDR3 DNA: TGTGCCAGCAGCCGGAGGGATAAAATGGTCGGGACAGGGGTCCACGAGCAGTACTTC.

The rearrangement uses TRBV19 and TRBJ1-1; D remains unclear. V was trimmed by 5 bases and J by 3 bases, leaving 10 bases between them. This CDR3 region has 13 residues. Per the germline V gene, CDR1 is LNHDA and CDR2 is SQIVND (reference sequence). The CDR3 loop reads CASSFRPDTEAFF. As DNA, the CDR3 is TGTGCCAGTAGTTTCCGCCCGGACACTGAAGCTTTCTTT.

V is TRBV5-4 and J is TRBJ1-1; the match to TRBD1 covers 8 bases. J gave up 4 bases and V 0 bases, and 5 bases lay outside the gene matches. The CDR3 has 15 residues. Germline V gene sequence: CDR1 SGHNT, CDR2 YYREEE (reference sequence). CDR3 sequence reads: CASSLGAGGFTEAFF. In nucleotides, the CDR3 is TGTGCCAGCAGCTTGGGGGCAGGGGGCTTCACTGAAGCTTTCTTT.

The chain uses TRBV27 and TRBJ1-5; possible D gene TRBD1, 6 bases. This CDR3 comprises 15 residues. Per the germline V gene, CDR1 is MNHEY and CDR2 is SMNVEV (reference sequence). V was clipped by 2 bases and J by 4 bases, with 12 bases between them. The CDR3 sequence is CASSLGPGANQPQHF. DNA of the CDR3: TGTGCCAGCAGTTTAGGGCCAGGGGCTAATCAGCCCCAGCATTTT.

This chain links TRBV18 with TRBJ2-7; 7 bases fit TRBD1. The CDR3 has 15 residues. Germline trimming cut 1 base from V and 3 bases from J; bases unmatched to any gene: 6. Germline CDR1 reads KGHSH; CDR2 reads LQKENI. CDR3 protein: CASSPRQGRFYEQYF. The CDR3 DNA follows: TGTGCCAGCTCACCACGACAGGGCAGGTTCTACGAGCAGTACTTC.

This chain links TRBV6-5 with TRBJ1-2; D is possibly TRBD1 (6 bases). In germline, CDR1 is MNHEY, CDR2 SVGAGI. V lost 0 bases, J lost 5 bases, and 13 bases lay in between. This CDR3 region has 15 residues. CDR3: CASSYSPEGEYGYTF. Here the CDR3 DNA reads TGTGCCAGCAGTTACTCTCCTGAGGGGGAGTATGGCTACACCTTC.

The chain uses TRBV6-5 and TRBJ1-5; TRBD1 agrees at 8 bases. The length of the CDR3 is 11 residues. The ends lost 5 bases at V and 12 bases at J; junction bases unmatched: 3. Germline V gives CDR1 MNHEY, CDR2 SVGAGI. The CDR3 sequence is CASSNGQGQHF. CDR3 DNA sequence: TGTGCCAGCAGTAACGGACAGGGCCAGCATTTT.

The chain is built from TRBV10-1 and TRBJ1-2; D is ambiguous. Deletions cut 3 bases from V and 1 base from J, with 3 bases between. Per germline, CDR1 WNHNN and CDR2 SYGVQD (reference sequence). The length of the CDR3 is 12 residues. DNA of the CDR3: TGCGCCAGCAGTGACCATAACTATGGCTACACCTTC. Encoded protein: CASSDHNYGYTF.

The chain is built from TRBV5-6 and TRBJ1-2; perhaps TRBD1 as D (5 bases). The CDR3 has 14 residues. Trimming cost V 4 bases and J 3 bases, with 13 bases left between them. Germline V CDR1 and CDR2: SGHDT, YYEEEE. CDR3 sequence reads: CASSRGDSDYGYTF. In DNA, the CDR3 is TGTGCCAGCAGCCGAGGCGACAGTGACTATGGCTACACCTTC.

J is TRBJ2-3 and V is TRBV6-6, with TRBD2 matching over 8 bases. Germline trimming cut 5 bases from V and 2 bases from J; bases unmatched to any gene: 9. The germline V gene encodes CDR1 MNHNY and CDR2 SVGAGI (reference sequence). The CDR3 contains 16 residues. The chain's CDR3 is CASSPQPGGSTDTQYF. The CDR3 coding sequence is TGTGCCAGCAGTCCCCAACCGGGAGGGTCCACAGATACGCAGTATTTT.

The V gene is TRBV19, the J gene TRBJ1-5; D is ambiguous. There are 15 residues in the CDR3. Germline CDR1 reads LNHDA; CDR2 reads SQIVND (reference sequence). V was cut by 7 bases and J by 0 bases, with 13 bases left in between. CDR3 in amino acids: CASKASGFSNQPQHF. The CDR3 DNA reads TGTGCCAGTAAGGCGTCAGGTTTTAGCAATCAGCCCCAGCATTTT.

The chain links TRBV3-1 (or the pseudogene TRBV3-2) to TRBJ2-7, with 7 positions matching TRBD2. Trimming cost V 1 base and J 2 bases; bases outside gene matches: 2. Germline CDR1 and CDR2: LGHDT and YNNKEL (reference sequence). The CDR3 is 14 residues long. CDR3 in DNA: TGTGCCAGCAGCCAAGGCGGGAGAGCCTACGAGCAGTACTTC. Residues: CASSQGGRAYEQYF.

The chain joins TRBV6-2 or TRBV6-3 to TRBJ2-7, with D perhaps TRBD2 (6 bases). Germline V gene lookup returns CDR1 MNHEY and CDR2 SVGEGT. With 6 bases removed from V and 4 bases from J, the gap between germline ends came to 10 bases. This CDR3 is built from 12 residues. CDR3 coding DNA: TGTGCCAGCAGCCCTGGGACTTACGAGCAGTACTTC. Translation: CASSPGTYEQYF.

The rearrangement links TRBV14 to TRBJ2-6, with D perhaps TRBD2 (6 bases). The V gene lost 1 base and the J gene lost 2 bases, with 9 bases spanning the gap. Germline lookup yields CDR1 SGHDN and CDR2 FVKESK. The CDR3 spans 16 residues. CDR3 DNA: TGTGCCAGCAGCCAAGGCTCGGGAGCTGGGGCCAACGTCCTGACTTTC. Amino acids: CASSQGSGAGANVLTF.

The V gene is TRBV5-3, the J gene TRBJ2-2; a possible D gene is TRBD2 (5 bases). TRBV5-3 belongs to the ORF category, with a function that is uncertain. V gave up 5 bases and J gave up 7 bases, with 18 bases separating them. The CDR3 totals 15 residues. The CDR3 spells CARRSTPEGGGELFF. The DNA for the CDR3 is TGTGCCAGAAGGTCGACACCCGAGGGTGGCGGGGAGCTGTTTTTT.

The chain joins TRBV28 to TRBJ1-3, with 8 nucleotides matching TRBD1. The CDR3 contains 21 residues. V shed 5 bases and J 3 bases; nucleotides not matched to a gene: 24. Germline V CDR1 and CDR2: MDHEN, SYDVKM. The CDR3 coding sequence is TGTGCCAGCAGTATCCACCGGGACAGGCAGCGCTCACGACATCTTGGAAACACCATATATTTT. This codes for CASSIHRDRQRSRHLGNTIYF.

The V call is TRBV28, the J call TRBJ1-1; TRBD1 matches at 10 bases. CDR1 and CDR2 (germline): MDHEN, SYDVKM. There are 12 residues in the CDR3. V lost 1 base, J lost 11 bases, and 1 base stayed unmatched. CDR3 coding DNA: TGTGCCAGCAGTTTATCGGGACAGGGGGCTTTCTTT. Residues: CASSLSGQGAFF.

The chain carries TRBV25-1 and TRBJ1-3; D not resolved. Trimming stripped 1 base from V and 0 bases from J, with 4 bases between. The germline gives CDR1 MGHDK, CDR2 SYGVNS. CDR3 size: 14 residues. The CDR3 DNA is TGTGCCAGCAGTGAATCCAACTCTGGAAACACCATATATTTT. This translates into CASSESNSGNTIYF.

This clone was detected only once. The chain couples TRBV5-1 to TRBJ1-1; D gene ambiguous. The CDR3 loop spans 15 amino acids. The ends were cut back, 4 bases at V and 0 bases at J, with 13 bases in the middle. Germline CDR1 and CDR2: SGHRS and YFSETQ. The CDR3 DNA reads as TGCGCCAGCAGCCCACGTCCTCCGCTGAACACTGAAGCTTTCTTT. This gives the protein CASSPRPPLNTEAFF.